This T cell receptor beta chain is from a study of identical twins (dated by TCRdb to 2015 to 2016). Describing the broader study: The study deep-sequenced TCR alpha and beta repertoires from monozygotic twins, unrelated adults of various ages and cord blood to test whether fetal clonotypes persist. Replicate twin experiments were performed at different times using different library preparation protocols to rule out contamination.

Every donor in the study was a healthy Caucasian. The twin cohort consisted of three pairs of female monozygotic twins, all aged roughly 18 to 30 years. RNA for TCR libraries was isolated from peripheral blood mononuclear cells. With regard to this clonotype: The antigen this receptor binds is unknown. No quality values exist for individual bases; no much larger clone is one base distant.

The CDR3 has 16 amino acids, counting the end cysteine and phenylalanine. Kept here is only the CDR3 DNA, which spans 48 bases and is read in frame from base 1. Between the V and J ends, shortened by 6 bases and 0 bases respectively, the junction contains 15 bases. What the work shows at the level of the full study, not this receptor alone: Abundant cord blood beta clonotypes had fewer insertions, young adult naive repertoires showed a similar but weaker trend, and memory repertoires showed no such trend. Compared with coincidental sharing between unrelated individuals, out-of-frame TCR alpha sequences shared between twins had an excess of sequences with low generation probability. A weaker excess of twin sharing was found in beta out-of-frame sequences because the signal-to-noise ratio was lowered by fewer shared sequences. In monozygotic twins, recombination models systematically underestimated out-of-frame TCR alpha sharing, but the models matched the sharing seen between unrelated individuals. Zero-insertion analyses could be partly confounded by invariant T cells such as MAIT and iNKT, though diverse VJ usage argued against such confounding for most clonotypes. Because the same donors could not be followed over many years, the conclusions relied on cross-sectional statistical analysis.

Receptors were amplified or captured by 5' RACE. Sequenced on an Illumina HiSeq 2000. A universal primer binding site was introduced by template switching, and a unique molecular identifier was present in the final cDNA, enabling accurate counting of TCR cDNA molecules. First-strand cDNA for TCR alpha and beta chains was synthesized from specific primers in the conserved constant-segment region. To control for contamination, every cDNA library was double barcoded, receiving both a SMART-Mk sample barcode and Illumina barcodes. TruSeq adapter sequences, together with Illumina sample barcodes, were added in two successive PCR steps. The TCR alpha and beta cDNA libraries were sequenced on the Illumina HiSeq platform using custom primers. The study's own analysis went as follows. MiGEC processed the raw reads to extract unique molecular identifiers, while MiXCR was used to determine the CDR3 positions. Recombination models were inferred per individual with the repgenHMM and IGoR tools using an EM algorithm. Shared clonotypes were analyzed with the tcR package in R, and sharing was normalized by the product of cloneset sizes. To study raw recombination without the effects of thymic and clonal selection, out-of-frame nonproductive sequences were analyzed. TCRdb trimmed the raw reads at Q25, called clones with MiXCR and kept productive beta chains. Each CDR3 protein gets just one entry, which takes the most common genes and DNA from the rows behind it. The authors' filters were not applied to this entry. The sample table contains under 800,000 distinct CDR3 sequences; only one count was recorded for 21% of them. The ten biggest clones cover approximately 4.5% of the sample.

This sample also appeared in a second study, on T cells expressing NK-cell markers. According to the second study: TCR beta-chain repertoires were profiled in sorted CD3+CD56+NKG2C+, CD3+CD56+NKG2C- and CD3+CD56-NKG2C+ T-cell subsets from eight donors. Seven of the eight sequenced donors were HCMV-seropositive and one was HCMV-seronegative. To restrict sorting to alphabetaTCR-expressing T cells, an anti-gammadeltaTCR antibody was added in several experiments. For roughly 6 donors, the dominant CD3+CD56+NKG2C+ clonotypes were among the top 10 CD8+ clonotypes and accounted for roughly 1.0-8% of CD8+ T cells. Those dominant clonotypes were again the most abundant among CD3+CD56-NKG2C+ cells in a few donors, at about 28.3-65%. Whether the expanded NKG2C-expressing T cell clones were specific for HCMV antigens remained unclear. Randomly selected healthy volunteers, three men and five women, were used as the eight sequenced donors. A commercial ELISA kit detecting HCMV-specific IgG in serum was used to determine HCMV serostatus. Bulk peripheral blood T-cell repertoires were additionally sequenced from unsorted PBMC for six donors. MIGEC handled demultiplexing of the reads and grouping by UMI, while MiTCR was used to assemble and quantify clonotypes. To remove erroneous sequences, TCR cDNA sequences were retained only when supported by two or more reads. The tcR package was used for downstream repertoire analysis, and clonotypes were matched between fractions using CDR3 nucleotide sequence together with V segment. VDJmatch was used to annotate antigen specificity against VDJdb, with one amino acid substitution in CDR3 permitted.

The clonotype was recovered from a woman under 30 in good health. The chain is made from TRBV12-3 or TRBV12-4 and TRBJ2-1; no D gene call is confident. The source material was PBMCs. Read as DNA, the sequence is TGTGCCAGCAGGCAAAGGACGGCGAGCTCCTACAATGAGCAGTTCTTC. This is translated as CASRQRTASSYNEQFF.